One sample yielded the 10 T cell receptor beta chains listed below, sequenced in a study of cytomegalovirus exposure and HLA in healthy donors. 13 Jbeta primers and 60 Vbeta primers were used for the PCR. Libraries were prepared by immunoSEQ multiplex PCR; TCRdb keeps only in-frame clonotypes and omits some of them. Its table records about 50,000 clones. The sequencing input was PBMCs. The receptors derive from an older woman in good health and CMV-seropositive.

V is TRBV4-1 and J is TRBJ2-7; no clear D. Trimming pared 1 base from V and 3 bases from J, leaving 10 bases between. CDR3 length: 14 amino acids. The germline V gene has CDR1 MGHRA and CDR2 YSYEKL. The CDR3 DNA follows: TGCGCCAGCAGCCAAGGGCAGACTGTCTACGAGCAGTACTTC. Its translation is CASSQGQTVYEQYF.

The genes are TRBV11-2 and TRBJ1-3, with a possible D match to TRBD1 (6 bases). Germline values: CDR1 SGHAT, CDR2 FQNNGV. This CDR3 region has 16 residues. Trimming pared 1 base from V and 0 bases from J, leaving 10 bases between. In DNA, the CDR3 is TGTGCCAGCAGCTTAGTAAGGACAGCCTCTGGAAACACCATATATTTT. It yields the protein CASSLVRTASGNTIYF.

The gene calls are TRBV27 and TRBJ2-7; the D is unclear. The V end was cut by 2 bases, the J end by 3 bases, with 5 bases between. The CDR3 is 12 residues long. Germline V gives CDR1 MNHEY, CDR2 SMNVEV (reference sequence). The CDR3: CASSLTGYEQYF. Here the CDR3 DNA reads TGTGCCAGCAGTTTAACTGGCTACGAGCAGTACTTC.

The rearrangement links TRBV5-8 to TRBJ1-5; no clear D gene. V lost 3 bases and J 3 bases, leaving 13 bases between the germline ends. The CDR3 runs 15 residues. The germline CDR1 and CDR2 sequences are SGHTS and YDEGEE. The CDR3 sequence: CASSSPAGSNQPQHF. In DNA form, the CDR3 reads TGTGCCAGCAGCTCCCCAGCAGGCTCCAATCAGCCCCAGCATTTT.

The genes are TRBV7-9 and TRBJ1-5; D ambiguous. This CDR3 contains 15 residues. Germline V gene lookup returns CDR1 SEHNR and CDR2 FQNEAQ (reference sequence). The V end was cut by 1 base, the J end by 0 bases, with 7 bases between. The CDR3 nucleotides are TGTGCCAGCAGCTTAGGAGGTCATAGCAATCAGCCCCAGCATTTT. This gives the protein CASSLGGHSNQPQHF.

The chain carries TRBV19 and TRBJ2-5; D possibly corresponds to TRBD2 (6 bases). This CDR3 contains 16 residues. Trimming took off 6 bases at V and 1 base at J, with 18 bases between the two ends. CDR1 is LNHDA, CDR2 SQIVND, per germline (reference sequence). The CDR3 nucleotides are TGTGCCAGTAGGCCGGGGCGGACTAATCTCCAAGAGACCCAGTACTTC. This translates into CASRPGRTNLQETQYF.

The rearrangement links TRBV19 to TRBJ1-6; D is possibly TRBD1 (5 bases). Germline CDR1 and CDR2: LNHDA and SQIVND (reference sequence). CDR3 length equals 16 residues. V lost 3 bases to trimming and J lost 10 bases, with 19 bases between them. The DNA of the CDR3 is TGTGCCAGTAGTATCCCGTTGGAGGGGTTCGGGTCACCCCTCCACTTT. Protein sequence: CASSIPLEGFGSPLHF. Variable domain in full (rest from reference TRBV19 and TRBJ1-6): DGGITQSPKYLFRKEGQNVTLSCEQNLNHDAMYWYRQDPGQGLRLIYYSQIVNDFQKGDIAEGYSVSREKKESFPLTVTSAQKNPTAFYLCASSIPLEGFGSPLHFGNGTRLTVT.

The CDR3 sequence is CSVQRENTRDEQYF. CDR3 bases: TGCAGCGTGCAACGGGAAAACACCCGGGACGAGCAGTACTTC. The chain employs TRBV29-1 and TRBJ2-7, with D tentatively TRBD2 (5 bases). Per the germline V gene, CDR1 is SQVTM and CDR2 is ANQGSEA. The CDR3 totals 14 residues. V gave up 6 bases and J gave up 5 bases, with 20 bases separating them.

The chain combines TRBV6-1 with TRBJ1-4, with 10 bases fitting TRBD1. Germline V gene lookup returns CDR1 MNHNS and CDR2 SASEGT. After removal of 5 bases from V and 8 bases from J, the junction contained 5 bases not matched to a gene. This CDR3 has 14 residues. As DNA, the CDR3 is TGTGCCAGCAGTATGAGACAGGGGGCGGAAAAACTGTTTTTT. Translation: CASSMRQGAEKLFF.

This chain connects TRBV2 to TRBJ2-3, with 9 bases aligning to TRBD2. Germline CDR1 reads SNHLY; CDR2 reads FYNNEI. V shed 2 bases and J 5 bases; nucleotides not matched to a gene: 5. This CDR3 contains 15 residues. This chain's CDR3 is CASSESGGQGDTQYF. The CDR3 DNA is TGTGCCAGCAGTGAAAGCGGGGGGCAGGGAGATACGCAGTATTTT. Full variable domain (outside the CDR3, taken from reference TRBV2 and TRBJ2-3): EPEVTQTPSHQVTQMGQEVILRCVPISNHLYFYWYRQILGQKVEFLVSFYNNEISEKSEIFDDQFSVERPDGSNFTLKIRSTKLEDSAMYFCASSESGGQGDTQYFGPGTRLTVL.